Presented here are 8 T cell receptor beta chains from one specimen sequenced in a study of T cell responses to AZD1222 COVID-19 vaccine. Generated by immunoSEQ multiplex PCR, the TCRdb table keeps only in-frame clones and is missing some. This sample has some 130,000 clones, with 80% to 90% found just once. The input for sequencing was peripheral blood, taken on day 0 of AZD1222 vaccination. The receptors stem from an adult in good health.

This rearrangement joins TRBV4-2 to TRBJ2-7, with 10 bases that match TRBD1. The length of the CDR3 is 16 residues. Germline V gives CDR1 LGHNA, CDR2 YNFKEQ. V dropped 0 bases and J dropped 6; count of bases not matched to a gene: 8. DNA for the CDR3: TGTGCCAGCAGCCAAGAGGGGACAGGGGCACGGGGCGAGCAGTACTTC. Translated, it gives CASSQEGTGARGEQYF.

The V and J genes are TRBV12-3 or TRBV12-4 and TRBJ2-7, with D uncertain. The CDR3 contains 12 residues. Trimming took 5 bases from V and 3 from J, leaving 8 bases between them. This CDR3 reads CASSDQGYEQYF. The CDR3, as DNA: TGTGCCAGCAGTGACCAAGGCTACGAGCAGTACTTC.

Only a few counts were recorded for this clone. The V and J genes are TRBV18 and TRBJ1-1; no firm D call. This CDR3 has 13 residues. V was clipped by 4 bases and J by 9 bases, with 15 bases between them. The germline gives CDR1 KGHSH, CDR2 LQKENI. CDR3 in DNA: TGTGCCAGCTCACAAGGATCCTCGGGGAAAGCTTTCTTT. Amino acid sequence: CASSQGSSGKAFF. Supplemented by reference TRBV18 and TRBJ1-1, the full variable domain reads NAGVMQNPRHLVRRRGQEARLRCSPMKGHSHVYWYRQLPEEGLKFMVYLQKENIIDESGMPKERFSAEFPKEGPSILRIQQVVRGDSAAYFCASSQGSSGKAFFGQGTRLTVV.

Here the CDR3 reads CASSLAVPSDEQYF. The CDR3 DNA follows: TGTGCCAGCAGCTTAGCGGTGCCTAGCGACGAGCAGTACTTC. This chain uses TRBV7-8 with TRBJ2-7; the D gene is possibly TRBD2 (6 bases). CDR3 length: 14 residues. The germline V and J ends were trimmed by 0 bases and 5 bases, with 11 bases remaining between them. Germline values: CDR1 SGHVS, CDR2 FQNEAQ.

The chain employs TRBV2 and TRBJ2-2, with a weak D call TRBD2 (5 bases). This CDR3 region has 15 residues. Trimming cost V 6 bases and J 4 bases, with 15 bases left between them. CDR1 SNHLY and CDR2 FYNNEI come from the germline V gene. CDR3 sequence (DNA): TGTGCCAGCAGGGGGATCGGCGGGCCCACCGGGGAGCTGTTTTTT. It is translated as CASRGIGGPTGELFF.

The V and J genes are TRBV21-1 and TRBJ1-2. TRBV21-1 is listed as a pseudogene. This CDR3 spans 17 amino acids. Written as DNA, the CDR3 is TGTGCCAGCAGCAAAGGGCGGGAGGGGTTAGCTAACTATGGCTACACCTTC. Its protein product is CASSKGREGLANYGYTF.

This clone has just one count. V is TRBV11-3 and J is TRBJ2-7, with a tentative D call TRBD2 (5 bases). This CDR3 has 15 residues. Germline assignment: CDR1 SGHNT and CDR2 YENEEA. Trimming took off 5 bases at V and 5 bases at J, with 19 bases between the two ends. The CDR3 DNA reads TGTGCCAGCAGCGTACTAGGACTGTCTACCCACGAGCAGTACTTC. The encoded protein is CASSVLGLSTHEQYF.

This clone was observed once. The chain combines TRBV19 with TRBJ2-7; 11 nucleotides match TRBD2. The germline CDR1 and CDR2 sequences are LNHDA and SQIVND (reference sequence). CDR3 length: 16 amino acids. J lost 3 bases, V lost 6 bases, and 10 bases had no gene match. CDR3 coding DNA: TGTGCCAGTAGCATGTTTGGGACTAGCGGATACTACGAGCAGTACTTC. It is translated as CASSMFGTSGYYEQYF.